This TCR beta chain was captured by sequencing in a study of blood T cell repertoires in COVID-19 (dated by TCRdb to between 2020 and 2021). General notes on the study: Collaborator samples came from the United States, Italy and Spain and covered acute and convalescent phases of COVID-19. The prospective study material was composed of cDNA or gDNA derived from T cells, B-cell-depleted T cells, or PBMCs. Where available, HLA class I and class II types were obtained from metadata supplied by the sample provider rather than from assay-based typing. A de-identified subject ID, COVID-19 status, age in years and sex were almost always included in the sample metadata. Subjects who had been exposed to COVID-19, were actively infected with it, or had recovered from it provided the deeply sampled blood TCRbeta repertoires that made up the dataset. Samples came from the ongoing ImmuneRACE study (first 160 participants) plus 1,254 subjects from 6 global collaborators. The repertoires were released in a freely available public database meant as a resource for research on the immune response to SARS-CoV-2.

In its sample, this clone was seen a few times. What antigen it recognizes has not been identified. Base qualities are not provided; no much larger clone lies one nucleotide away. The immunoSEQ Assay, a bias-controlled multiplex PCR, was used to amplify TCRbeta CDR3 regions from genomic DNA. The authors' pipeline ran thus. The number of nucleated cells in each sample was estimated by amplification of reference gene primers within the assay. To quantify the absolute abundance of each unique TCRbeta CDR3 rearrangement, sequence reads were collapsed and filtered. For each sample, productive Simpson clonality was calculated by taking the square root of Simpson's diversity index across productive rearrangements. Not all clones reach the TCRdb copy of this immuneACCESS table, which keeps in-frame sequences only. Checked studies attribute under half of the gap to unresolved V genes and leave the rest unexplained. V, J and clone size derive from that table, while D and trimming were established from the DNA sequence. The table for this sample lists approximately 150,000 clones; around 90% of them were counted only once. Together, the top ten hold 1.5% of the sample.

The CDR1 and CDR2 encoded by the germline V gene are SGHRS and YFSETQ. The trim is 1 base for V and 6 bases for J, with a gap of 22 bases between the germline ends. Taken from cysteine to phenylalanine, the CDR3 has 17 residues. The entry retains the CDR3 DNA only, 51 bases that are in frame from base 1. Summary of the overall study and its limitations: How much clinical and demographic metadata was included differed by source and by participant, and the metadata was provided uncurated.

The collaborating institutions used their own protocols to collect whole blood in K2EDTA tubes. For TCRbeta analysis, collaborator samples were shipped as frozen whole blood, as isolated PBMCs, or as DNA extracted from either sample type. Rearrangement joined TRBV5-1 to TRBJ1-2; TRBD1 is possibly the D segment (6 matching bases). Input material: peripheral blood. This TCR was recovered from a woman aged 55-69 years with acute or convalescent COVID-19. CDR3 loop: CASSLLGGTGSQNGYTF. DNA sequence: TGCGCCAGCAGCTTGCTTGGCGGTACAGGGAGTCAGAATGGCTACACCTTC.